The clone carrying this T cell receptor beta chain was picked up a small number of times. The data derive from a study of shared T cell receptors in the human thymus. Libraries were prepared by immunoSEQ multiplex PCR; TCRdb keeps only in-frame clonotypes and omits some of them. The sample has some 640,000 clones; approximately 89% are singletons. The V gene's germline CDR1 is LGHNA and CDR2 YSLEER. The CDR3 totals 15 residues. V gave up 6 bases and J gave up 3 bases, with 15 bases separating them. These data also formed part of another study, on human thymus T cells. That source adds: Resected material from corrective heart surgery provided the thymus tissue analysed. Gene usage for V and J segments appeared biased in thymic and blood repertoires.

The origin of this receptor is a boy in the first two years of life with a congenital heart defect. The sequenced material came from thymocytes. The gene calls are TRBV4-3 and TRBJ2-1; D is possibly TRBD2 (5 bases). The CDR3 DNA follows: TGCGCCAGCAGGCTACTAGTCTTGGTCTACAATGAGCAGTTCTTC. Translating gives CASRLLVLVYNEQFF.